This entry lists 28 T cell receptor beta chains sequenced from one sample in a study of T cells after yellow fever vaccination. Using its own MiXCR run on the 5' RACE reads, TCRdb lists one record per CDR3 protein. Among 70,000 or so distinct CDR3 sequences listed, about 7.2% were seen once. The sequences come from CD8+ T cells sorted from PBMCs, collected approximately 11 days after the first yellow fever vaccination. These receptors were obtained from a man aged 18 to 35 who received the YFV17D yellow fever vaccine.

This clonotype came up many times. This chain links TRBV6-2 or TRBV6-3 with TRBJ2-3, with D possibly being TRBD1 (6 bases). The CDR3 is 15 residues long. Germline V CDR1 and CDR2: MNHEY, SVGEGT. Trimming took off 3 bases at V and 2 bases at J, with 12 bases between the two ends. Here the CDR3 reads CASSYPGAITDTQYF. Written as DNA, the CDR3 is TGTGCCAGCAGTTATCCAGGGGCGATCACAGATACGCAGTATTTT.

There are many counts of this clonotype. The chain combines TRBV12-1 with TRBJ2-7. TRBV12-1 constitutes a pseudogene. This CDR3 is 15 amino acids long. The CDR3, as DNA: TGTGCCAGCAGCTCCATAAGGCCTAGCTCCTACGAGCAGTACGTC. Its translation: CASSSIRPSSYEQYV.

This clonotype was seen at least ten times. J is TRBJ2-3 and V is TRBV6-5; D is ambiguous. CDR3 length: 15 residues. Trimming removed 2 bases at V and 5 bases at J, with 14 bases between. From germline, CDR1 is MNHEY and CDR2 SVGAGI. DNA of the CDR3: TGTGCCAGCAGTTACAAGGGCCGTGGGGTAGATACGCAGTATTTT. Translated: CASSYKGRGVDTQYF.

This clonotype turned up a few times. The chain combines TRBV11-2 with TRBJ2-1; D ambiguous. The CDR3 length is 11 residues. Trimming took 1 base from V and 8 from J, leaving 3 bases between them. CDR1 and CDR2 from the germline V gene are SGHAT and FQNNGV. CDR3 region: CASSLVHEQFF. The CDR3 DNA follows: TGTGCCAGCAGCTTAGTCCATGAGCAGTTCTTC.

The chain combines TRBV13 with TRBJ1-1; D unclear. This CDR3 is built from 15 residues. CDR1 is PRHDT and CDR2 is FYEKMQ in the germline V gene (reference sequence). Deletions cut 5 bases from V and 3 bases from J, with 16 bases between. The CDR3 sequence is CASSRRGARDTEAFF. The CDR3 DNA reads TGTGCCAGCAGCCGCCGGGGAGCGAGAGACACTGAAGCTTTCTTT.

This clonotype came up a few times. The CDR3 sequence is CASSPDYSRLAQYF. The CDR3 nucleotides are TGTGCCAGCAGCCCGGACTACTCTCGGCTAGCGCAGTATTTT. The chain carries TRBV5-4 and TRBJ2-3; possibly TRBD2 for D (6 bases). Trimming took 4 bases from V and 10 from J, leaving 19 bases between them. Germline V lookup: CDR1 SGHNT, CDR2 YYREEE (reference sequence). The CDR3 covers 14 residues. Based on the CDR3 plus reference TRBV5-4 and TRBJ2-3, the full variable domain is ETGVTQSPTHLIKTRGQQVTLRCSSQSGHNTVSWYQQALGQGPQFIFQYYREEENGRGNFPPRFSGLQFPNYSSELNVNALELDDSALYLCASSPDYSRLAQYFGPGTRLTVL.

CDR3 sequence (DNA): TGCGCCAGCAGCCAAGCTTGGCAACCCGGGGGGTATAGCAATCAGCCCCAGCATTTT. Encoded protein: CASSQAWQPGGYSNQPQHF. The chain is built from TRBV4-3 and TRBJ1-5; weak D call: TRBD1 (5 bases). This CDR3 region has 19 residues. V lost 1 base and J lost 0, with 19 bases in between. The germline V gene has CDR1 LGHNA and CDR2 YSLEER.

This clonotype came up many times. This chain connects TRBV15 to TRBJ2-1; D is perhaps TRBD1 or TRBD2 (5 bases each). Germline V gene sequence: CDR1 LNHNV, CDR2 YYDKDF (reference sequence). The CDR3 extends over 16 amino acids. Trimming pared 3 bases from V and 0 bases from J, leaving 12 bases between. CDR3 loop: CATSSPLGVSYNEQFF. CDR3 coding DNA: TGTGCCACCAGCAGTCCCCTGGGGGTCTCCTACAATGAGCAGTTCTTC.

This chain links TRBV3-1 with TRBJ2-3; 7 bases are shared with TRBD2. J gave up 4 bases and V 4 bases, and 11 bases lay outside the gene matches. Germline V gene sequence: CDR1 LGHDT, CDR2 YNNKEL (reference sequence). The CDR3 runs 16 residues. The CDR3 here is CASSRGVGLPSDTQYF. CDR3 in DNA: TGTGCCAGCAGCCGCGGGGTGGGACTACCGTCAGATACGCAGTATTTT.

This clonotype was counted many times. The V gene is TRBV5-1, the J gene TRBJ1-2; a weak D match, TRBD1 (6 bases). Germline assignment: CDR1 SGHRS and CDR2 YFSETQ. With 6 bases removed from V and 6 bases from J, the gap between germline ends came to 18 bases. This CDR3 is built from 14 residues. The CDR3, as DNA: TGCGCCAGCAACTACGGGGGCCGAATCCATGGCTACACCTTC. This translates into CASNYGGRIHGYTF.

The gene calls are TRBV28 and TRBJ2-5; D call uncertain. The V end was cut by 6 bases, the J end by 3 bases, with 11 bases between. This CDR3 is built from 13 residues. CDR1 and CDR2 from the germline V gene are MDHEN and SYDVKM. In DNA form, the CDR3 reads TGTGCCAGCAGCCTGTGGGTGGAAGAGACCCAGTACTTC. Its protein product is CASSLWVEETQYF. The whole variable domain, remainder taken from reference TRBV28 and TRBJ2-5, is DVKVTQSSRYLVKRTGEKVFLECVQDMDHENMFWYRQDPGLGLRLIYFSYDVKMKEKGDIPEGYSVSREKKERFSLILESASTNQTSMYLCASSLWVEETQYFGPGTRLLVL.

Many counts were recorded for this clonotype. The chain couples TRBV6-5 to TRBJ1-5; TRBD1 matches at 8 bases. Germline loops: CDR1 MNHEY, CDR2 SVGAGI. The CDR3 loop spans 15 amino acids. Trimming took 5 bases from V and 5 from J; bases not matched to a gene: 8. DNA of the CDR3: TGTGCCAGCAGTCGGACAGGGCTTCGCGATCAGCCCCAGCATTTT. Its protein product is CASSRTGLRDQPQHF.

V gene TRBV14 combines with J gene TRBJ1-1; 9 bases match TRBD1. CDR1 and CDR2 (germline): SGHDN, FVKESK. Germline trimming cut 7 bases from V and 0 bases from J; bases unmatched to any gene: 6. This CDR3 region has 15 residues. The CDR3: CASTPGTGMNTEAFF. DNA for the CDR3: TGTGCCAGCACCCCCGGGACAGGGATGAACACTGAAGCTTTCTTT. The full variable domain, rest sourced from reference TRBV14 and TRBJ1-1, is EAGVTQFPSHSVIEKGQTVTLRCDPISGHDNLYWYRRVMGKEIKFLLHFVKESKQDESGMPNNRFLAERTGGTYSTLKVQPAELEDSGVYFCASTPGTGMNTEAFFGQGTRLTVV.

The sample holds many counts of this clonotype. The chain is built from TRBV11-2 and TRBJ2-5; perhaps D is TRBD1 or TRBD2 (5 bases each). Germline assignment: CDR1 SGHAT and CDR2 FQNNGV. The CDR3 sequence is 18 residues long. Trimming removed 2 bases at V and 5 bases at J, with 24 bases between. The CDR3 spells CASSLLLSGTEIKETQYF. The CDR3 DNA reads TGTGCCAGCAGCTTATTACTGTCAGGGACGGAGATTAAGGAGACCCAGTACTTC.

This clonotype showed up just once. The rearrangement links TRBV11-2 to TRBJ2-1; 11 bases match TRBD2. Germline trimming cut 6 bases from V and 6 bases from J; bases unmatched to any gene: 4. The CDR3 consists of 14 residues. The germline V gene encodes CDR1 SGHAT and CDR2 FQNNGV. CDR3 DNA: TGTGCCAGCAGGGAACTAGCGGGGGTCAATGAGCAGTTCTTC. Its protein is CASRELAGVNEQFF.

The chain links TRBV5-4 to TRBJ2-3, with a weak D call TRBD2 (5 bases). The CDR3 is 15 residues long. Trimming cost V 5 bases and J 4 bases, with 17 bases left between them. Germline CDR1 is SGHNT and CDR2 is YYREEE (reference sequence). CDR3: CASSPEYSGADTQYF. As DNA, the CDR3 is TGTGCCAGCAGTCCAGAGTACTCCGGGGCAGATACGCAGTATTTT.

This clonotype was recorded many times. The chain couples TRBV2 to TRBJ2-2; 7 bases match TRBD1. CDR1 SNHLY and CDR2 FYNNEI come from the germline V gene. Trimming at V came to 5 bases and at J to 1 base, leaving 4 bases not matched to a gene. The length of the CDR3 is 15 residues. The CDR3 protein is CASSHTGENTGELFF. CDR3 sequence (DNA): TGTGCCAGCAGTCACACAGGGGAGAACACCGGGGAGCTGTTTTTT.

This clonotype was counted only a few times. The chain recombines TRBV4-3 with TRBJ2-2; a possible D gene is TRBD2 (5 bases). Trimming cost V 4 bases and J 7 bases, with 19 bases left between them. Germline CDR1 is LGHNA and CDR2 is YSLEER. The length of the CDR3 is 16 residues. The CDR3 loop is CASSPSLAPLSGELFF. In nucleotides, the CDR3 is TGCGCCAGCAGCCCCTCGCTAGCCCCCCTTAGCGGGGAGCTGTTTTTT.

This clonotype was seen ten or more times. The rearrangement joins TRBV20-1 to TRBJ1-1; D not resolved. CDR1 DFQATT and CDR2 SNEGSKA come from the germline V gene (reference sequence). This CDR3 has 14 amino acids. With 2 bases removed from V and 3 bases from J, the gap between germline ends came to 13 bases. The CDR3 DNA sequence: TGCAGTGCTAGACGACCGCCGGTTGACACTGAAGCTTTCTTT. Protein product: CSARRPPVDTEAFF.

This chain uses TRBV9 with TRBJ2-3; D gene unclear. CDR1 is SGDLS and CDR2 is YYNGEE in the germline V gene. CDR3 length: 16 residues. Trimming took 1 base from V and 0 from J, leaving 12 bases between them. CDR3 nucleotide sequence: TGTGCCAGCAGCGTATTAGCCTACTCTAGCACAGATACGCAGTATTTT. Protein: CASSVLAYSSTDTQYF.

This clonotype was found many times. CDR3 residues: CATDRAYSNQPQHF. The DNA of the CDR3 is TGTGCCACAGACAGAGCCTATAGCAATCAGCCCCAGCATTTT. The chain uses TRBV10-3 and TRBJ1-5, with D possibly matching TRBD1 (5 bases). Germline CDR1 reads ENHRY; CDR2 reads SYGVKD. The CDR3 is 14 amino acids. V was shortened by 10 bases and J by 0 bases, with 13 bases between the two germline ends.

V usage is TRBV7-9 and J usage is TRBJ1-2; the D gene is possibly TRBD1 (5 bases). V lost 6 bases, J lost 4 bases, and 9 bases lay in between. Germline CDR1 and CDR2: SEHNR and FQNEAQ (reference sequence). This CDR3 is built from 12 residues. CDR3 residues: CASRLQGYGYTF. Here the CDR3 DNA reads TGTGCCAGCAGGCTTCAGGGCTATGGCTACACCTTC.

This clonotype was seen many times. The V call is TRBV5-1, the J call TRBJ2-7; TRBD1 matches 8 bases. V lost 2 bases to trimming and J lost 4 bases; unmatched junction nucleotides: 5. Per the germline V gene, CDR1 is SGHRS and CDR2 is YFSETQ. This CDR3 region has 14 residues. CDR3 coding DNA: TGCGCCAGCAGCTTAGGAACAGGGGGTTACGAGCAGTACGTC. It yields the protein CASSLGTGGYEQYV.

This clonotype was seen at least ten times. V usage is TRBV7-8 and J usage is TRBJ2-1, with 8 bases fitting TRBD1. This CDR3 contains 15 residues. CDR1 and CDR2 from the germline V gene are SGHVS and FQNEAQ. With 5 bases clipped from V and 6 bases from J, the junction kept 9 bases outside the gene matches. CDR3 DNA sequence: TGTGCCAGCAGCCTAACGGTCCAGGGGGCCAATGAGCAGTTCTTC. Protein sequence: CASSLTVQGANEQFF.

This chain links TRBV13 with TRBJ2-1; TRBD2 is a possible D gene (5 bases). CDR1 PRHDT and CDR2 FYEKMQ come from the germline V gene (reference sequence). The CDR3 is 20 residues long. Between the trimmed V and J ends, which lost 5 bases and 0 bases, there was a span of 26 bases. Written as DNA, the CDR3 is TGTGCCAGCAGCCCAGACCCCTCTAGCTTGTTCGCTAGCTCCTACAATGAGCAGTTCTTC. Translating gives CASSPDPSSLFASSYNEQFF.

This clonotype was seen repeatedly, ten times or more. The chain is built from TRBV4-1 and TRBJ2-1; 8 bases fit TRBD2. Germline assignment: CDR1 MGHRA and CDR2 YSYEKL. The CDR3 is 15 amino acids. J was trimmed by 9 bases and V by 0 bases; bases with no gene match: 7. This CDR3 reads CASSQDSGGAGEQFF. The CDR3 nucleotides read TGCGCCAGCAGCCAAGATTCCGGGGGGGCCGGTGAGCAGTTCTTC.

This clonotype showed up many times. The chain combines TRBV5-1 with TRBJ2-1; maybe TRBD1 (5 bases). Germline CDR1 is SGHRS and CDR2 is YFSETQ. CDR3 length: 13 amino acids. V lost 3 bases and J lost 8, with 12 bases in between. This CDR3 is CASSSQGWDEQFF. DNA of the CDR3: TGCGCCAGCAGCTCTCAGGGTTGGGATGAGCAGTTCTTC.

The chain is built from TRBV7-3 and TRBJ2-3; 10 bases map to TRBD2. V lost 5 bases and J lost 0; bases outside the gene matches: 5. There are 16 residues in the CDR3. Germline loops: CDR1 SGHTA, CDR2 FQGTGA. CDR3 sequence (DNA): TGTGCCAGCAGCCTCAGAGCGGGGGGGAGCACAGATACGCAGTATTTT. It translates to CASSLRAGGSTDTQYF.